The text below deals with one TCR beta chain. The antigen is unknown. These data come from a study of cytomegalovirus exposure and HLA in healthy donors. Study observations and caveats: Later, TCR association rates were found to vary by HLA locus, highest for DRB1 and lowest for HLA-C.

Between the trimmed V and J ends, which lost 8 bases and 5 bases, there was a span of 9 bases. The CDR3 runs 11 residues. Germline CDR1 and CDR2: MNHNS and SASEGT. PCR was performed using 60 Vbeta and 13 Jbeta primers. Repertoires were generated with immunoSEQ multiplex PCR, while TCRdb's copy carries only in-frame clones and drops some. The sample has some 130,000 clones, 77% seen once. Input material: PBMCs. The TCR originated in a male donor in good health and CMV-seropositive. V is TRBV6-1 and J is TRBJ2-5; D unclear. The CDR3 DNA is TGTGCCAGCGGCAGGTTGGAGACCCAGTACTTC. Its protein product is CASGRLETQYF.